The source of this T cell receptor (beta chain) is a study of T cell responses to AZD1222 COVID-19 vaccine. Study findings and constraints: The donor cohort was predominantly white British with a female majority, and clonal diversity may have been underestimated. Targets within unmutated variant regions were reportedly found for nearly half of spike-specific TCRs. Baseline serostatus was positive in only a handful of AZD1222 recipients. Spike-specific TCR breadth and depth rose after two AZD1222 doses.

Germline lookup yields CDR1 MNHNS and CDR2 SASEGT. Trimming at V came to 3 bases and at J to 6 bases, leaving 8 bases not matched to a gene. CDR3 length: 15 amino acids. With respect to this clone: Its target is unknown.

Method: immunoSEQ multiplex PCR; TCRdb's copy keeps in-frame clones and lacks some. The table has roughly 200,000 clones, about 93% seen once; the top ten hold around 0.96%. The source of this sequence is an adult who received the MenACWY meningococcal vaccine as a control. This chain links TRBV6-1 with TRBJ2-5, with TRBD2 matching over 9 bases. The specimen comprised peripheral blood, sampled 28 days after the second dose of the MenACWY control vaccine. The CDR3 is CASSDSGTSRQTQYF. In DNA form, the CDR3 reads TGTGCCAGCAGTGATTCCGGGACTAGCAGGCAGACCCAGTACTTC.